This T cell receptor beta chain comes out of a study of CD8+ T cells in alopecia areata (dated by TCRdb to the late 2010s). Concerning the study at large: Treated patients were enrolled in an open-label pilot trial of oral tofacitinib, 5 to 10 mg twice daily, for moderate-to-severe alopecia areata. Clonality in the scalp was compared among normal scalp (n=4), patchy alopecia areata scalp (n=8), and alopecia totalis/universalis scalp (n=8). Tofacitinib was given for 6 to 18 months, followed by 6 months of follow-up off drug to assess delayed response and recurrence. Biopsies were taken from tofacitinib-treated patients at baseline and again at 4 and 24 weeks into treatment, and several of those patients also had a later scalp biopsy. In treated patients, disease severity was measured using the SALT score, which gives the percentage of scalp surface area affected. RNA was obtained with the PAXgene miRNA kit for fixed scalp, the miRNeasy kit for PBMCs, and the RNeasy kit for mouse skin. To study T cell clonal expansion in alopecia areata, the researchers applied high-throughput TCRbeta sequencing to both the C3H/HeJ mouse model and human patients. Human TCRbeta sequencing covered scalp tissue and sorted CD4+ and CD8+ peripheral blood T cells from patchy and totalis/universalis alopecia areata patients and healthy controls. TCRbeta CDR3 regions were amplified by immunoSEQ multiplex PCR using 35 Vbeta forward and 13 Jbeta reverse primers. What the work shows at the level of the full study, not this receptor alone: During tofacitinib treatment, many expanded lesional clones stuck around in both scalp and blood, and this persistence may partly explain why relapse happens after treatment is stopped. Compared with normal scalp, lesional scalp had higher clonality and more expanded CD8+ clones, particularly in alopecia totalis/universalis, a pattern that suggests antigenic drive. Scalp TCR repertoire analysis is complicated because resident alphabeta T cells in normal human skin are also sequenced, whereas mouse skin is dominated by gammadelta T cells. Scalp clonality and the number of expanded CD8+ clones among the top 100 scalp clones were significantly decreased by tofacitinib. Compared with mice, TCR sequences shared between patients were less clear, possibly partly because of HLA diversity across the patient population. Because the treated cohort was small and had just a single nonresponder, larger studies are needed to establish links between baseline CD8+ expansion and response.

Only a few counts were recorded for this clone. This clone's antigen is unknown. No quality values exist for individual bases; no much larger clone is one base distant. The sample contains more than one DNA sequence encoding this CDR3. Libraries were built with the immunoSEQ multiplex PCR assay. RNA was extracted from all samples and reverse transcribed into cDNA as template for TCR sequencing. SuperScript III was used for first-strand cDNA synthesis, primed with a 2:1 mix of oligo-dT and random hexamers. A synthetic immune receptor repertoire was used to assess amplification bias, and residual bias was removed computationally. The authors' analysis ran thus. Raw reads were preprocessed for error removal, and CDR3 was defined according to IMGT conventions as running from the conserved cysteine to phenylalanine. To get clonality, Shannon entropy was normalized by log2 of the number of productive unique TCRs and the result was subtracted from 1. Whether scalp clones were CD4 or CD8 was inferred by matching scalp TCRbeta sequences against CD4 and CD8 repertoires sorted from blood. Here the immuneACCESS table is served through TCRdb, limited to in-frame sequences with V and J called. Missing clones are a known gap in these copies; in checked studies unresolved V genes cover under half, and the rest lacks a known reason. The V and J calls and clone size were taken over from that table, and D and trimming were inferred from the DNA. Counted in this sample were 150,000 or so clones; 58% of them appeared once. Jointly, the top ten make up approximately 16% of the sample.

V is clipped by 2 bases and J by 7 bases, and the sequence between their germline boundaries is 6 bases long. The germline V gene sets CDR1 to SNHLY and CDR2 to FYNNEI. From the cysteine through the phenylalanine, the CDR3 covers 12 amino acids. CDR3 DNA only is kept here, 36 bases in frame from base 1. This specimen's treatment or condition label, interpreted: oral pan-JAK inhibitor, 5-10 mg twice daily. From alopecia areata patients, peripheral blood was collected along with lesional scalp punch biopsies. PBMCs were separated by density centrifugation and stained for CD3, CD4 and CD8, after which CD4+ and CD8+ T cells were sorted on a FACSAria.

Sequencing used CD4+ T cells sorted from blood, obtained around week 55, from a patient treated with tofacitinib. The chain uses TRBV2 and TRBJ2-1; the D segment cannot be called with confidence. This TCR was recovered from a human donor with alopecia areata. The CDR3 region: CASSERANEQFF. In nucleotides, the sequence is TGTGCCAGCAGTGAACGCGCGAATGAGCAGTTCTTC.